Sequencing of this T cell receptor beta chain was carried out in a study of cytomegalovirus exposure and HLA in healthy donors. Study-level findings and limits: An analysis that was carried out later associated 16,000 or so TCR beta sequences with HLA alleles at 0.05 false discovery rate. When presence/absence was analysed, sequencing depth was taken to be roughly uniform across donors.

A note on this clone: Antigen unknown.

V trimming: 2 bases; J trimming: 5 bases; junction bases outside the gene matches: 4. Germline CDR1 reads GTSNPN; CDR2 reads SVGIG (reference sequence). This CDR3 contains 13 residues. The PCR contained 60 Vbeta and 13 Jbeta primers. Clones were sequenced by immunoSEQ multiplex PCR, and TCRdb holds only the in-frame ones, with some missing. The table lists about 200,000 clones, around 73% of them singletons. The clonotype was recovered from a woman younger than 45 in good health and CMV-seropositive. Material for sequencing was PBMCs. V is TRBV30 and J is TRBJ2-7; 9 nucleotides match TRBD2. The CDR3 bases are TGTGCCTGGAGTCCGGGACTAGCAAACGAGCAGTACTTC. It yields the protein CAWSPGLANEQYF.